Listed below are T cell receptor beta chains from one sample, sequenced in a study of post-analysis software for immune sequencing data. A single record per CDR3 protein comes from TCRdb applying MiXCR to the PCR reads. The sample records about 820,000 distinct CDR3 sequences, under 70% being singletons. The sample consisted of blood. These receptor sequences come from a girl between 5 and 17 years old with multiple sclerosis. The CDR3 runs from the conserved cysteine through the conserved F or W. The D gene is left open where the match is weak. Rows may omit the clone size; those that give it use once, few, many or a size class.

j_call d_call v_call clone_size cdr3_nt cdr3_aa
TRBJ2-1 TRBD2 TRBV7-9 . TGTGCCAGCCTTAGCGGGACTTACAATGAGCAGTTCTTC CASLSGTYNEQFF
TRBJ1-1 . TRBV4-1 . TGCGCCAGCAGCCAAGGGGCCGTAAGTACTCATCGGAACACTGAAGCTTTCTTT CASSQGAVSTHRNTEAFF
TRBJ2-7 TRBD1 TRBV12-3/TRBV12-4 few TGTGCCAGCAGTCAGAACAGGGGGCTAAGCTCCTACGAGCAGTACTTC CASSQNRGLSSYEQYF
TRBJ2-1 TRBD2 TRBV27 . TGTGCCAGCAAGTTTTGGAGCGGGAGAAACAATGAGCAGTTCTTC CASKFWSGRNNEQFF
TRBJ1-5 TRBD1 TRBV4-1 . TGCGCCAGCAGCCAAGATCAATGGACAGGGTTGGGGGATAGGAGAAAGCCCCAGCATTTT CASSQDQWTGLGDRRKPQHF
TRBJ2-1 . TRBV7-9 . TGTGCCAGCAGCTTAGCTCCCGGAGGGCCTACCCCTAATGAGCAGTTCTTC CASSLAPGGPTPNEQFF
TRBJ2-7 TRBD2 TRBV6-5 . TGTGCCAGCAGTTCGCCCGATAGCGGGAGGTACGAGCAGTACTTC CASSSPDSGRYEQYF
TRBJ2-7 TRBD1 TRBV10-2 . TGCGCCAGCACCTCGGGACAGGGCGGTGAGGTCTCCTACGAGCAGTACTTC CASTSGQGGEVSYEQYF
TRBJ2-1 . TRBV20-1 . TGCAGTGCTAGAGTCGCTGCGAGGGGGACCCGCTCCTACAATGAGCAGTTCTTC CSARVAARGTRSYNEQFF
TRBJ2-7 . TRBV6-6 . TGTGCCAGCAGTGGGGGGTTCGGCTCCTACGAGCAGTACTTC CASSGGFGSYEQYF
TRBJ2-3 . TRBV12-3/TRBV12-4 . TGTGCCAGCAGTATGCTCGCAGATGTGCAGTATTTT CASSMLADVQYF
TRBJ2-5 TRBD2 TRBV20-1 . TGCAGTGCTAGAGGGTTAGCGGGGGAGGGGAAACGGTCCCAGTACTTC CSARGLAGEGKRSQYF
TRBJ2-1 TRBD2 TRBV20-1 few TGCAGTGCTGGCCCGACTAGCGGGAACTGGAATGAGCAGTTCTTC CSAGPTSGNWNEQFF
TRBJ2-7 TRBD2 TRBV4-1 once TGCGCCAGCAGCCAAGGGAGTGAATTCGGACTAGCGGGAGTGTACTTC CASSQGSEFGLAGVYF
TRBJ1-1 TRBD1 TRBV4-1 . TGCGCCAGCAGCGGGAGGGACAGGAACACTGAAGCTTTCTTT CASSGRDRNTEAFF
TRBJ2-4 . TRBV27 few TGTGCCAGCAGTCGAGGGACGGCCTTCGGAGAGCAGTACTTC CASSRGTAFGEQYF
TRBJ1-5 TRBD1 TRBV20-1 . TGCAGTGTTGTCAGGGACAGGAATCAGCCCCAGCATTTT CSVVRDRNQPQHF
TRBJ2-7 . TRBV7-2 . TGTGCCAGCAGCTTAGTAGATACCTACGAGCAGTACTTC CASSLVDTYEQYF
TRBJ2-7 . TRBV29-1 . TGCAGCGCAAAACAGAGCTCCTACGAGCAGTACTTC CSAKQSSYEQYF
TRBJ2-1 TRBD2 TRBV12-3/TRBV12-4 . TGTGCCAGCAGTTTAGGTTTGACTAGCCTCTACAATGAGCAGTTCTTC CASSLGLTSLYNEQFF
TRBJ2-5 . TRBV5-1 . TGCGCCAGCAGTTCAGGACGACAGAAACAAGAGACCCAGTACTTC CASSSGRQKQETQYF
TRBJ2-1 . TRBV12-3/TRBV12-4 . TGTGCCAGCACCCAATCAAAAGGTTTAGAGCAGTTCTTC CASTQSKGLEQFF
TRBJ1-4 TRBD1 TRBV7-9 . TGTGCCAGCAGCCCCGCGTTGGGACAGGGAAATGAAAAACTGTTTTTT CASSPALGQGNEKLFF
TRBJ2-1 TRBD2 TRBV7-3 few TGTGCCAGCAGTTTAGCGGGAAGGAGCTCCTACAATGAGCAGTTCTTC CASSLAGRSSYNEQFF
TRBJ2-1 TRBD1 TRBV5-6 . TGTGCCAGCAGCACCGGGACAGGGAATGAGCAGTTCTTC CASSTGTGNEQFF
TRBJ2-3 TRBD1 TRBV6-1 . TGTGCCAGCAGTGAATGGGACAGGACTAGCACAGATACGCAGTATTTT CASSEWDRTSTDTQYF
TRBJ2-3 TRBD2 TRBV7-9 . TGTGCCAGCAGCTTGGCTAGCGGCCTAAAGGGGAATACGCAGTATTTT CASSLASGLKGNTQYF
TRBJ2-7 . TRBV10-3 . TGTGCCACCCTAAGGGGGGACGAGCAGTACTTC CATLRGDEQYF
TRBJ1-1 . TRBV9 once TGTGCCAGCAGCGTAGTGGCCGGACGCTTGGGTGCTTTCTTT CASSVVAGRLGAFF
TRBJ1-5 . TRBV27 . TGTGCCAGCAGTACGACAGTGGTTGGCAATCAGCCCCAGCATTTT CASSTTVVGNQPQHF
TRBJ2-7 . TRBV20-1 few TGCAGTGCTGGAGGGGGGGACATTGGGGACGAGCAGTACTTC CSAGGGDIGDEQYF
TRBJ2-5 . TRBV7-6 once TGTGCCAGCAGCATAACAGGGACAGAGACCCAGTACTTC CASSITGTETQYF
TRBJ2-1 . TRBV5-1 . TGCGCCAGCAGCTCGACCGGGACGAACAATGAGCAGTTCTTC CASSSTGTNNEQFF
TRBJ2-1 TRBD1 TRBV10-3 . TGTGCCATCAGCAACAACGACAGGGCCAAGCCCATTTCCTACAATGAGCAGTTCTTC CAISNNDRAKPISYNEQFF
TRBJ1-2 . TRBV6-5 . TGTGCCAGCAGTTACTCCATGCGACCGCAGGTTTCTAACTATGGCTACACCTTC CASSYSMRPQVSNYGYTF
TRBJ2-7 . TRBV5-1 . TGCGCCAGCAGCTTCGCAAAAGGGACCGAGCAGTACTTC CASSFAKGTEQYF
TRBJ2-3 . TRBV12-3/TRBV12-4 . TGTGCCAGCAGTTCCCAGGGTAGATCGCACTCAGATACGCAGTATTTT CASSSQGRSHSDTQYF
TRBJ2-6 . TRBV12-3/TRBV12-4 . TGTGCCAGCAGGCCAACCAACTCTGGGGCCAACGTCCTGACTTTC CASRPTNSGANVLTF
TRBJ2-7 . TRBV5-1 . TGCGCCAGCAGCCCGAAGCCCGGCGCCTACGAGCAGTACTTC CASSPKPGAYEQYF
TRBJ2-7 . TRBV9 . TGTGCCAGCAGCGTAGCCCCCAGCAGTTCCTGCGAGCAGTACTTC CASSVAPSSSCEQYF
TRBJ2-5 . TRBV4-1 few TGCGCCAGCAGCCAAGCCAACGAAGAGACCCAGTACTTC CASSQANEETQYF
TRBJ2-1 TRBD2 TRBV5-1 . TGCGCCAGCAGCTTGGCGGCGAGCGGGAGGGCTGCTGAGCAGTTCTTC CASSLAASGRAAEQFF
TRBJ2-7 . TRBV7-9 . TGTGCCAGCAGCTACCTGAAGGGTAGAATCGACGAGCAGTACTTC CASSYLKGRIDEQYF
TRBJ2-7 . TRBV5-1 once TGCGCCAGCAGCTTGGACCTTCCGAACGAGCAGTACTTC CASSLDLPNEQYF
TRBJ2-1 TRBD2 TRBV5-1 . TGCGCCAGCAGATTCACCATCAGCGGGGGGGCCAGTGAGCAGTTCTTC CASRFTISGGASEQFF
TRBJ2-2 . TRBV11-2 once TGTGCCAGCAGCCCTAATCGGCAGCTATCCACCGGGGAGCTGTTTTTT CASSPNRQLSTGELFF
TRBJ1-1 TRBD1 TRBV25-1 . TGTGCCAGCAGTGAGGGACAGGGCTTCATGAACACTGAAGCTTTCTTT CASSEGQGFMNTEAFF
TRBJ2-5 . TRBV20-1 few TGCAGTGCTACCAGGGAAGAGACCCAGTACTTC CSATREETQYF
TRBJ2-1 . TRBV29-1 few TGCAGCGTCGCGGGACGCCTTGCCTACAATGAGCAGTTCTTC CSVAGRLAYNEQFF
TRBJ2-7 TRBD2 TRBV20-1 . TGCAGTGCTTTAGCGGGAGGGCCCTACGAGCAGTACTTC CSALAGGPYEQYF
TRBJ2-7 . TRBV30 . TGTGCCTTTAAACAGGACTACGAGCAGTACTTC CAFKQDYEQYF
TRBJ2-3 TRBD2 TRBV14 . TGTGCCAGCAGCCCAGCGGGGGTCACAGATACGCAGTATTTT CASSPAGVTDTQYF
TRBJ2-7 TRBD1 TRBV3-1 few TGTGCCAGCAGCCAAAGAAGAGTGGGACAGGGCGCCTACGAGCAGTACTTC CASSQRRVGQGAYEQYF
TRBJ2-7 TRBD1 TRBV7-9 few TGTGCCAGCAGCGTCACAGGGGGCTCCTCCTACGAGCAGTACTTC CASSVTGGSSYEQYF
TRBJ2-5 . TRBV3-1 . TGTGCCAGCAGCCAAGGGAGAAGCAGTGAGTACCAAGAGACCCAGTACTTC CASSQGRSSEYQETQYF
TRBJ2-3 . TRBV7-2 . TGTGCCAGCAGCTTAGCTGTGGGACTCAGCACAGATACGCAGTATTTT CASSLAVGLSTDTQYF
TRBJ1-2 . TRBV6-5 few TGTGCCAGCAGTCCCGTAATAGGCGGCTACACCTTC CASSPVIGGYTF
TRBJ2-7 TRBD1 TRBV5-1 few TGCGCCAGCAAGACGGGGACAGGTTTCTTGGAAGAGCAGTACTTC CASKTGTGFLEEQYF
TRBJ2-3 . TRBV20-1 few TGCAGTGCTAGTAGGGGGGCAAGCACAGATACGCAGTATTTT CSASRGASTDTQYF